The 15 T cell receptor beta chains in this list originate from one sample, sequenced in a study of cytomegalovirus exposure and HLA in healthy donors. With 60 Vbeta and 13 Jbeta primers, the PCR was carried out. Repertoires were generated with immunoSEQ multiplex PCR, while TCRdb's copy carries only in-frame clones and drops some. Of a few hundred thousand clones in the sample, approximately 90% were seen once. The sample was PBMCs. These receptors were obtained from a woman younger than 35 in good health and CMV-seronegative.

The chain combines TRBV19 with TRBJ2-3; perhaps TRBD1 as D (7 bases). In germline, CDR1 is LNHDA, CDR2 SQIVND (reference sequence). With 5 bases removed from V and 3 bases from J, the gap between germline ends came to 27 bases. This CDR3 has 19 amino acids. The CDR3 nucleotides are TGTGCCAGTAGTCTAAGTCGACTTATCCAGGGGGGTAGGACAGATACGCAGTATTTT. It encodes CASSLSRLIQGGRTDTQYF.

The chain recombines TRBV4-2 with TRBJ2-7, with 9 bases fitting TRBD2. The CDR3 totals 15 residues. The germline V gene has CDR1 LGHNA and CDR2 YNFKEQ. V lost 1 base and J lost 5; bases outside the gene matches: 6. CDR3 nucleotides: TGTGCCAGCAGCCAAGGCAATAGCGGGAGCGACGAGCAGTACTTC. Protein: CASSQGNSGSDEQYF.

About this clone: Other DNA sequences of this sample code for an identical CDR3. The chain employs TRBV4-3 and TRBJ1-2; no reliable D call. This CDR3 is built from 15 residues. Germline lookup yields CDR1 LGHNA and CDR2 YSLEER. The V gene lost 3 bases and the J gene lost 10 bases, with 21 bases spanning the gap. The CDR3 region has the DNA TGCGCCAGCAGCCAGGAAGCGTCCGGGGTATCCTCCTACACCTTC. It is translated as CASSQEASGVSSYTF.

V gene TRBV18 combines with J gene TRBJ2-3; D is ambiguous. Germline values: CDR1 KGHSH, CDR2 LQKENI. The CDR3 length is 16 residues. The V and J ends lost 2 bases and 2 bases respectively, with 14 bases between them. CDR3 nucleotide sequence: TGTGCCAGCTCACCAGAGCGAACGAGTTTCACAGATACGCAGTATTTT. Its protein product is CASSPERTSFTDTQYF.

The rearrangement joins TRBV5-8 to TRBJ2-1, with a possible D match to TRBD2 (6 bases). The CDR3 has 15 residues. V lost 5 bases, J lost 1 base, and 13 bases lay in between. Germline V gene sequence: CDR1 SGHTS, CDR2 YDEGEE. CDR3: CASRHGGGSYNEQFF. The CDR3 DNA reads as TGTGCCAGCAGACACGGGGGTGGGTCCTACAATGAGCAGTTCTTC.

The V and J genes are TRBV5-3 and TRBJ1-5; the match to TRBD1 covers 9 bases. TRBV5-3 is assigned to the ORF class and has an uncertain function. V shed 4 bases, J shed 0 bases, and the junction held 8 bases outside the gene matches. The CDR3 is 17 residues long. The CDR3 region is CARSLEGQGHSNQPQHF. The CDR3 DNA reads TGTGCCAGAAGCCTGGAGGGACAGGGCCATAGCAATCAGCCCCAGCATTTT.

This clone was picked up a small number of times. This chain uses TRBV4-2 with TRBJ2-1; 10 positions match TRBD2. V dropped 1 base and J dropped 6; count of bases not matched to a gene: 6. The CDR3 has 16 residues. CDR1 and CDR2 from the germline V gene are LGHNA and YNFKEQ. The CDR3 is CASSQVLLAGVNEQFF. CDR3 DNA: TGTGCCAGCAGCCAAGTTTTGCTAGCGGGAGTCAATGAGCAGTTCTTC.

In DNA, the CDR3 is TGTGCCAGCAGTTACCCCAGCATAATAGCGGGAAGCACAGATACGCAGTATTTT. Its translation is CASSYPSIIAGSTDTQYF. The chain uses TRBV7-3 and TRBJ2-3; TRBD2 aligns across 8 bases. The CDR3 extends over 18 amino acids. V gave up 6 bases and J gave up 0 bases; unmatched junction bases: 14. In germline, CDR1 is SGHTA, CDR2 FQGTGA.

As DNA, the CDR3 is TGTGCCAGCTCACCTTCCTGGATCGGGAACTCCTACAATGAGCAGTTCTTC. Translated: CASSPSWIGNSYNEQFF. This chain links TRBV18 with TRBJ2-1, with D tentatively TRBD2 (5 bases). The CDR3 extends over 17 amino acids. The germline CDR1 and CDR2 sequences are KGHSH and LQKENI. Trimming cost V 3 bases and J 0 bases, with 15 bases left between them.

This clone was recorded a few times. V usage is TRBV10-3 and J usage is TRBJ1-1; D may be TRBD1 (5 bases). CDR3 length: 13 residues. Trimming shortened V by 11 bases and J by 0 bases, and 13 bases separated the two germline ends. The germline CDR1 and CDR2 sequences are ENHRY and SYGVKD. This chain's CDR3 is CAALTALNTEAFF. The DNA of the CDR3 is TGTGCCGCTTTGACAGCTCTGAACACTGAAGCTTTCTTT.

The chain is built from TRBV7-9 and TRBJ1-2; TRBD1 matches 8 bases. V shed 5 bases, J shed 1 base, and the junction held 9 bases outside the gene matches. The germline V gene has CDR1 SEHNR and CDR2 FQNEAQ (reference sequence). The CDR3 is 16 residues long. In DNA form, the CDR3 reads TGTGCCAGCAGCATAGGGACAGGTGACTTTAACTATGGCTACACCTTC. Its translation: CASSIGTGDFNYGYTF.

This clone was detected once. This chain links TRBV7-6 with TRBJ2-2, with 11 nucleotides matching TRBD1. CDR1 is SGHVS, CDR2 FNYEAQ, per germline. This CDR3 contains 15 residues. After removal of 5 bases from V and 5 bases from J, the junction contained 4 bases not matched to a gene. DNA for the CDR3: TGTGCCAGCAGCGCAGGGACAGGGGGGACCGGGGAGCTGTTTTTT. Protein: CASSAGTGGTGELFF. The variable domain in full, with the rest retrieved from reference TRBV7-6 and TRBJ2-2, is GAGVSQSPRYKVTKRGQDVALRCDPISGHVSLYWYRQALGQGPEFLTYFNYEAQQDKSGLPNDRFSAERPEGSISTLTIQRTEQRDSAMYRCASSAGTGGTGELFFGEGSRLTVL.

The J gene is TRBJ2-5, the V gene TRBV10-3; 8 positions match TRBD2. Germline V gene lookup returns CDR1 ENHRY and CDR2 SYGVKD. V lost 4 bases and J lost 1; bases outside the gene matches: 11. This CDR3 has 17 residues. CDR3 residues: CAISAGLVTYPQETQYF. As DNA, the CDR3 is TGTGCCATCAGTGCGGGACTAGTGACTTATCCCCAAGAGACCCAGTACTTC.

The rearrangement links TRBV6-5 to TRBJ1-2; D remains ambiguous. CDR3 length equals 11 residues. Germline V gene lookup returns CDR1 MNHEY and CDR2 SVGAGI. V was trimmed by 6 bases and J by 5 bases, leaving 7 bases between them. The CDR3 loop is CASSGVYGYTF. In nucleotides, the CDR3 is TGTGCCAGCAGCGGTGTATATGGCTACACCTTC.

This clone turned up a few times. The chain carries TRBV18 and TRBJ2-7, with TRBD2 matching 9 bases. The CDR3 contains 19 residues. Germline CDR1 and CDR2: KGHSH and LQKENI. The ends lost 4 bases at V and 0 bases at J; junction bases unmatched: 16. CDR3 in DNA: TGTGCCAGCTCACTATTGGACTTGCGGGGGGGCACTGCCTCCTACGAGCAGTACTTC. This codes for CASSLLDLRGGTASYEQYF.